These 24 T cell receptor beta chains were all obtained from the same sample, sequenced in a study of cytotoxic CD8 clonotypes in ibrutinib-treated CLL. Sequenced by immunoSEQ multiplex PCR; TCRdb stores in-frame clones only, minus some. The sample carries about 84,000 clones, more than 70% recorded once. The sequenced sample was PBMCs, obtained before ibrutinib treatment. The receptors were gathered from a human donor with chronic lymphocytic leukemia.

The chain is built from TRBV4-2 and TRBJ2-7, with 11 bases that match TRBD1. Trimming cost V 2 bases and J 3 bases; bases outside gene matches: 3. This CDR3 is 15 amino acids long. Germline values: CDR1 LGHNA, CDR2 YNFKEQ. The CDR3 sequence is CASSQPGTGGYEQYF. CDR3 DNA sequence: TGTGCCAGCAGCCAACCCGGGACAGGGGGCTACGAGCAGTACTTC.

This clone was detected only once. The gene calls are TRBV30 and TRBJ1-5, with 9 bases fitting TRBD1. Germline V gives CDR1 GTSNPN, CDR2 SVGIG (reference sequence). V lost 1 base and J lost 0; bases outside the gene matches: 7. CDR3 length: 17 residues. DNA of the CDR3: TGTGCCTGGAGTGAGGGAACAGGGGGCTTTAGCAATCAGCCCCAGCATTTT. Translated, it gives CAWSEGTGGFSNQPQHF.

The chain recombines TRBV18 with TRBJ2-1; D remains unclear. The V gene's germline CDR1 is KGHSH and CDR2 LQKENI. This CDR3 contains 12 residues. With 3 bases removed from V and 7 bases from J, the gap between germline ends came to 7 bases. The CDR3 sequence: CASSPPSNEQFF. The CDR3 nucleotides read TGTGCCAGCTCACCCCCTTCGAATGAGCAGTTCTTC.

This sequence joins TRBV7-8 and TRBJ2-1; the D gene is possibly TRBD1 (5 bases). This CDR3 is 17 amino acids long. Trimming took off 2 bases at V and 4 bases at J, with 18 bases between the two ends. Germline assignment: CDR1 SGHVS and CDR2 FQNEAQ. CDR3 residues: CASSLSSSTARYNEQFF. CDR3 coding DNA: TGTGCCAGCAGCTTATCTTCGTCGACAGCTCGGTACAATGAGCAGTTCTTC.

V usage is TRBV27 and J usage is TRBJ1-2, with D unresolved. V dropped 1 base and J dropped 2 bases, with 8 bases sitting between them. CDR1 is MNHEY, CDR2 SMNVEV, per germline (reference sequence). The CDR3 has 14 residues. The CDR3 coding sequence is TGTGCCAGCAGTTTATTTCCTCGAAACTATGGCTACACCTTC. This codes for CASSLFPRNYGYTF.

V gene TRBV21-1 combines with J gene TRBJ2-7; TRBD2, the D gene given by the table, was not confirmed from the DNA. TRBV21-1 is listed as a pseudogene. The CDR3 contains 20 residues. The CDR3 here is CASSKSVSYHSGTSSYEQYF. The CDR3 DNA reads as TGTGCCAGCAGCAAATCAGTATCCTACCACTCCGGGACTTCCTCCTACGAGCAGTACTTC.

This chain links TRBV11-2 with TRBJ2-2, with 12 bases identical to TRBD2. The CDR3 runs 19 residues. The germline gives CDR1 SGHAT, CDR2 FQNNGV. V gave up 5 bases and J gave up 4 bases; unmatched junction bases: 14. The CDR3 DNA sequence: TGTGCCAGCAGCCTAGGGTTGTGGCTAGCGGGAGGGGGCACCGGGGAGCTGTTTTTT. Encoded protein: CASSLGLWLAGGGTGELFF.

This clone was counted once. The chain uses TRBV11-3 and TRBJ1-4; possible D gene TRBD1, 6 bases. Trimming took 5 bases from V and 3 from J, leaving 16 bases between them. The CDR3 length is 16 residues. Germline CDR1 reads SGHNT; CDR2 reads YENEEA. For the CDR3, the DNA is TGTGCCAGCAGCCAAGGGGGACGGACACCTAATGAAAAACTGTTTTTT. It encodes CASSQGGRTPNEKLFF.

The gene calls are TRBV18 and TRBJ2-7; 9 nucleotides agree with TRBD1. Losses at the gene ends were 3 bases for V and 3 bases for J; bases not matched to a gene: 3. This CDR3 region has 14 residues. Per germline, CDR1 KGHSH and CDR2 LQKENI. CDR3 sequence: CASSPRQGVYEQYF. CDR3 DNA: TGTGCCAGCTCACCCCGACAGGGGGTCTACGAGCAGTACTTC.

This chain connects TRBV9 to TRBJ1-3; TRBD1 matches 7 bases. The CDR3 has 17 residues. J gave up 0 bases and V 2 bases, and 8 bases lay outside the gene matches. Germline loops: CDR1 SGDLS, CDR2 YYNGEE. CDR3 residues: CASSVATGAFSGNTIYF. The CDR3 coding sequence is TGTGCCAGCAGCGTCGCAACAGGGGCATTCTCTGGAAACACCATATATTTT.

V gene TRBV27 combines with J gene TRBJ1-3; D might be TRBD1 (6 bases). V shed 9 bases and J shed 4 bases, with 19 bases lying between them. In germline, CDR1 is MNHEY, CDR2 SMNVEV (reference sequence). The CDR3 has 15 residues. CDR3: CASRMGAGSGNTIYF. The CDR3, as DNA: TGTGCCAGTCGTATGGGGGCAGGATCCGGAAACACCATATATTTT.

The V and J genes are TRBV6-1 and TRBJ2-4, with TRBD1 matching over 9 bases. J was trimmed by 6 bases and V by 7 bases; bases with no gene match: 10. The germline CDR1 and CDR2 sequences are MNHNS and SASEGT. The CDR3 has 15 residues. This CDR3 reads CASTDRGFRGNIQYF. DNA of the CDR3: TGTGCCAGCACTGACAGGGGGTTCAGGGGAAACATTCAGTACTTC.

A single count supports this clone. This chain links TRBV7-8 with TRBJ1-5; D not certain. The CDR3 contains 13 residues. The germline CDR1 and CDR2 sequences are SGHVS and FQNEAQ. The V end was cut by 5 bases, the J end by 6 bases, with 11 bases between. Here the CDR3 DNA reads TGTGCCAGCAGCCTACGGGTGGGTCAGCCCCAGCATTTT. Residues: CASSLRVGQPQHF.

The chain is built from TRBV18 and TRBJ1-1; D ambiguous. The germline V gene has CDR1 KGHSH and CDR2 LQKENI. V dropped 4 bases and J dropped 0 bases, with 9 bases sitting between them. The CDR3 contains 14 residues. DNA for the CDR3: TGTGCCAGCTCACTCCCGTTTATGAACACTGAAGCTTTCTTT. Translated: CASSLPFMNTEAFF.

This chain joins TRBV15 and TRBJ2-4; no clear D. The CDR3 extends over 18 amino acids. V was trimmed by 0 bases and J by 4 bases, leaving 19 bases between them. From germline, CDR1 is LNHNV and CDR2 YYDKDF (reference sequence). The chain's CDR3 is CATSRDGWQRIKKNIQYF. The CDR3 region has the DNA TGTGCCACCAGCAGAGATGGGTGGCAGAGGATTAAGAAAAACATTCAGTACTTC.

The DNA for the CDR3 is TGCGCCAGCAGCTTGGGACTAGCGGTCCAAGAGACCCAGTACTTC. Amino acid sequence: CASSLGLAVQETQYF. This chain joins TRBV5-1 and TRBJ2-5; 9 positions match TRBD2. This CDR3 is 15 amino acids long. Germline V gives CDR1 SGHRS, CDR2 YFSETQ. After removal of 0 bases from V and 1 base from J, the junction contained 1 base not matched to a gene.

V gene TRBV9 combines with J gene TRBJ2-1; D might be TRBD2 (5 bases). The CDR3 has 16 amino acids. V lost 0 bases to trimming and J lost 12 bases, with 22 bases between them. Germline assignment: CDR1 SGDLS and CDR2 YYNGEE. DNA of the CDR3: TGTGCCAGCAGCGTAGAAGTAGTCTCTCCTAATCGGGGGCAGTTCTTC. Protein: CASSVEVVSPNRGQFF.

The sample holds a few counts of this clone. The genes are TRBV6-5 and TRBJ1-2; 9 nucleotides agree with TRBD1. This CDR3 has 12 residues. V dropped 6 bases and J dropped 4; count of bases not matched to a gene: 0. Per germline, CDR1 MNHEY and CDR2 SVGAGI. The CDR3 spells CASRTGGYGYTF. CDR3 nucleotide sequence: TGTGCCAGCAGGACAGGGGGCTATGGCTACACCTTC.

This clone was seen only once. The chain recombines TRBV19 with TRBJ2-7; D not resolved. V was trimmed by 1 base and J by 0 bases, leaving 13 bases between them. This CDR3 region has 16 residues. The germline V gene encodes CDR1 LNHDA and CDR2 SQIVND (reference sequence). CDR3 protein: CASSIALSFNSYEQYF. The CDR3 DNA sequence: TGTGCCAGTAGTATAGCACTTTCCTTCAACTCCTACGAGCAGTACTTC.

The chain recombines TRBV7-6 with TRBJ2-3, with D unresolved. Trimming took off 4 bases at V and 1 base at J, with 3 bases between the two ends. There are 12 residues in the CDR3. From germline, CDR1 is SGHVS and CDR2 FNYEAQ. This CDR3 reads CASSSRTDTQYF. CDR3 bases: TGTGCCAGCAGCTCGCGCACAGATACGCAGTATTTT.

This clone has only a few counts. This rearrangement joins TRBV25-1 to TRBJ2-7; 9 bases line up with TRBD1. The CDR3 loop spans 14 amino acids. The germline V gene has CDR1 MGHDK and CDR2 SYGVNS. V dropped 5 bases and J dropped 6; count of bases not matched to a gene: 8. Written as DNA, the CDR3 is TGTGCCAGCAGTACGGGGACAGGGATCCGCGAGCAGTACTTC. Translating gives CASSTGTGIREQYF.

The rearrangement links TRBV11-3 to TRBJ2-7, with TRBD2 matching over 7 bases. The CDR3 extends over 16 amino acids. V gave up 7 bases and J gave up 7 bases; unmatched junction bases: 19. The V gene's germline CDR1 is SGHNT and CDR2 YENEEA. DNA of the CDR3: TGTGCCAGCACTTTAGGCGGGGGAGTTATTTACGATGAGCAGTACTTC. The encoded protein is CASTLGGGVIYDEQYF.

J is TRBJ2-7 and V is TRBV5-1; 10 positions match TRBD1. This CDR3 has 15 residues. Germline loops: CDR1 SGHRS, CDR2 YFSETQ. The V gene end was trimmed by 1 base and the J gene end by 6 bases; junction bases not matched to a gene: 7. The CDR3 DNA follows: TGCGCCAGCAGCTTGATGACCGGGACAGGGGCCGAGCAGTACTTC. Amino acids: CASSLMTGTGAEQYF. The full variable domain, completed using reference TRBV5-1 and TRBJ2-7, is KAGVTQTPRYLIKTRGQQVTLSCSPISGHRSVSWYQQTPGQGLQFLFEYFSETQRNKGNFPGRFSGRQFSNSRSEMNVSTLELGDSALYLCASSLMTGTGAEQYFGPGTRLTVT.

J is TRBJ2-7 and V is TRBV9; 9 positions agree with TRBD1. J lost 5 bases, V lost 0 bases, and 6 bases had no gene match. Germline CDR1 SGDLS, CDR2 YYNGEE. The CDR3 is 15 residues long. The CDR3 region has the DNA TGTGCCAGCAGCGTAGGGGGAGGGACAGGGCACGAGCAGTACTTC. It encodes CASSVGGGTGHEQYF. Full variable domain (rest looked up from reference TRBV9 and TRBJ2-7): DSGVTQTPKHLITATGQRVTLRCSPRSGDLSVYWYQQSLDQGLQFLIQYYNGEERAKGNILERFSAQQFPDLHSELNLSSLELGDSALYFCASSVGGGTGHEQYFGPGTRLTVT.